This T cell receptor (beta chain) was profiled in a study of identical twins. Healthy Caucasian individuals made up all the donors. The sample holds many counts of this clonotype. Its antigen remains unknown. The germline V gene has CDR1 SGHRS and CDR2 YFSETQ. This CDR3 has 15 residues. Deletions cut 0 bases from V and 4 bases from J, with 11 bases between. TCRdb reanalysed the 5' RACE reads using MiXCR and keeps one entry per CDR3 protein. The sample has around 250,000 distinct CDR3 sequences, approximately 12% seen once. Overall study results and limits: Conclusions relied on cross-sectional statistical analysis, not following the same donors. Modelling approaches yielded underestimates of out-of-frame TCR alpha sharing between monozygotic twins.

The same data also contributed to another study, on yellow fever vaccine responses in identical twins.

The receptor was derived from a woman aged 18-29 years in good health. V is TRBV5-1 and J is TRBJ2-1; D may be TRBD1 or TRBD2 (6 bases each). Sequencing input: memory (CD45RO+) T cells sorted from blood. Here the CDR3 reads CASSLEGGKYNEQFF. The CDR3 DNA sequence: TGCGCCAGCAGCTTGGAAGGGGGGAAATACAATGAGCAGTTCTTC.